These T cell receptor beta chains were read from a single sample in a study of T-cell memory formation after mild COVID-19. TCRdb recomputed calls from the 5' RACE reads with MiXCR, one row per CDR3 protein. The table records 470,000 or so distinct CDR3 sequences, approximately 18% of them present only once. The source material was PBMCs or a T cell subset sorted from them (not recorded which). The origin of the receptors is a man aged 18-30 years who had mild COVID-19 (a few samples of this study predate the infection). Cell type and time point are not known. CDR3s include the opening cysteine and the closing phenylalanine or tryptophan. A D gene is named only where the DNA matches it firmly. Where a row states a size, it is once, few, many or the class of an expanded clone; other rows omit it.

d_call,j_call,v_call,clone_size,cdr3_aa,cdr3_nt
TRBD2,TRBJ2-1,TRBV6-5,few,CASSSPLAGATYNEQFF,TGTGCCAGCAGTTCCCCTCTAGCGGGGGCCACCTACAATGAGCAGTTCTTC
TRBD2,TRBJ2-1,TRBV12-3/TRBV12-4,few,CASRWTSGGNEQFF,TGTGCCAGCCGTTGGACTAGCGGGGGAAATGAGCAGTTCTTC
-,TRBJ2-5,TRBV15,few,CATSRDPAVQETQYF,TGTGCCACCAGCAGAGATCCCGCTGTCCAAGAGACCCAGTACTTC
TRBD1,TRBJ2-2,TRBV6-2/TRBV6-3,few,CASSWDRAANTGELFF,TGTGCCAGCAGTTGGGACAGGGCCGCGAACACCGGGGAGCTGTTTTTT
TRBD2,TRBJ2-2,TRBV6-2/TRBV6-3,-,CASSYLRGVNSGELFF,TGTGCCAGCAGTTACCTCCGGGGGGTCAACTCCGGGGAGCTGTTTTTT
-,TRBJ2-5,TRBV25-1,few,CASSDGHGETQYF,TGTGCCAGCAGTGATGGACACGGAGAGACCCAGTACTTC
-,TRBJ2-4,TRBV4-2,-,CDSRRDKGKGKNIQYF,TGTGACAGCAGACGCGACAAGGGAAAGGGCAAAAACATTCAGTACTTC
-,TRBJ2-3,TRBV5-1,many,CASSLSSDTQYF,TGCGCCAGCAGCTTGAGCTCGGATACGCAGTATTTT
TRBD2,TRBJ2-1,TRBV5-6,-,CASSQGLAGDYNEQFF,TGTGCCAGCAGCCAAGGACTAGCGGGGGACTACAATGAGCAGTTCTTC
TRBD1,TRBJ2-3,TRBV24-1,few,CAAGDSNTDTQYF,TGTGCCGCTGGGGACAGTAACACAGATACGCAGTATTTT
-,TRBJ1-2,TRBV12-3/TRBV12-4,few,CASSFRIYGYTF,TGTGCCAGCAGTTTCAGGATCTATGGCTACACCTTC
-,TRBJ2-5,TRBV18,few,CASSPTVQETQYF,TGTGCCAGCTCACCGACGGTCCAAGAGACCCAGTACTTC
-,TRBJ2-2,TRBV4-1,-,CASSQWGTGELFF,TGCGCCAGCAGCCAGTGGGGCACCGGGGAGCTGTTTTTT
-,TRBJ2-1,TRBV4-3,few,CASSRTASSEQFF,TGCGCCAGCAGCCGGACAGCCTCCAGCGAGCAGTTCTTC
-,TRBJ1-5,TRBV18,few,CASSPYSRDNQPQHF,TGTGCCAGCTCACCATATTCTAGGGACAATCAGCCCCAGCATTTT
TRBD2,TRBJ2-3,TRBV11-2,-,CASREGAGGGHTQYF,TGTGCCAGCAGAGAAGGGGCGGGGGGAGGTCATACGCAGTATTTT
-,TRBJ1-1,TRBV3-1,few,CATTEGRSTEAFF,TGTGCCACCACGGAGGGGCGGAGCACTGAAGCTTTCTTT
-,TRBJ2-3,TRBV20-1,-,CSATSGGWGVTSYGTDTQYF,TGCAGTGCAACCTCTGGGGGATGGGGGGTTACCTCCTATGGCACAGATACGCAGTATTTT
-,TRBJ1-1,TRBV7-6,few,CASSLTGHGNTEAFF,TGTGCCAGCAGCTTAACGGGACACGGGAACACTGAAGCTTTCTTT
-,TRBJ1-2,TRBV5-1,few,CASSLECDRNYGYTF,TGCGCCAGCAGCTTGGAGTGTGACAGAAACTATGGCTACACCTTC
TRBD2,TRBJ2-5,TRBV20-1,few,CSAPPGTSGGDLETQYF,TGCAGTGCTCCTCCCGGGACTAGCGGGGGGGATCTGGAGACCCAGTACTTC
TRBD2,TRBJ2-1,TRBV7-2,few,CASSLWGGGYNEQFF,TGTGCCAGCAGCTTATGGGGGGGAGGCTACAATGAGCAGTTCTTC
-,TRBJ2-7,TRBV28,-,CASSLPTREQYF,TGTGCCAGCAGCCTTCCCACACGCGAGCAGTACTTC
-,TRBJ1-1,TRBV28,few,CASGLAVRDTEAFF,TGTGCCAGCGGACTGGCAGTGCGTGACACTGAAGCTTTCTTT
TRBD1,TRBJ1-2,TRBV4-3,-,CASSQLIQGADDGYTF,TGCGCCAGCAGCCAGCTTATACAGGGGGCCGACGATGGCTACACCTTC
-,TRBJ1-1,TRBV11-1,few,CASSSSGAGTEAFF,TGTGCCAGCAGCTCCTCCGGGGCCGGCACTGAAGCTTTCTTT
TRBD1,TRBJ1-5,TRBV15,few,CATSREGGGQPQHF,TGTGCCACCAGCAGAGAAGGGGGCGGACAGCCCCAGCATTTT
-,TRBJ1-4,TRBV19,-,CASSMKQDEKLFF,TGTGCCAGTAGTATGAAACAGGATGAAAAACTGTTTTTT
-,TRBJ1-2,TRBV20-1,-,CSARDDLLHGYTF,TGCAGTGCTAGAGATGACCTCCTTCATGGCTACACCTTC
TRBD1,TRBJ2-3,TRBV6-4,-,CASSDAWTGGLDTQYF,TGTGCCAGCAGTGACGCATGGACAGGGGGCCTAGATACGCAGTATTTT
-,TRBJ2-3,TRBV7-7,-,CASSLGSITDTQYF,TGTGCCAGCAGCCTCGGGTCCATCACAGATACGCAGTATTTT
TRBD1,TRBJ1-1,TRBV20-1,-,CSALVQGVEAFF,TGCAGTGCGTTGGTCCAGGGGGTGGAAGCTTTCTTT
TRBD2,TRBJ2-1,TRBV24-1,few,CATASSGSYNEQFF,TGTGCCACCGCCTCTAGCGGCTCCTACAATGAGCAGTTCTTC
TRBD1,TRBJ2-7,TRBV18,few,CASSPQTGVSYEQYF,TGTGCCAGCTCACCTCAGACAGGGGTTTCCTACGAGCAGTACTTC
TRBD2,TRBJ2-5,TRBV12-3/TRBV12-4,-,CASRGTSLGVETQYF,TGTGCCAGCAGGGGGACTAGTCTCGGTGTGGAGACCCAGTACTTC
-,TRBJ1-2,TRBV4-3,few,CASSQDGGGLFGYTF,TGCGCCAGCAGCCAAGATGGTGGAGGGTTGTTCGGCTACACCTTC
-,TRBJ1-1,TRBV7-9,few,CASSHFGWGSTEAFF,TGTGCCAGCAGCCATTTCGGTTGGGGGTCAACTGAAGCTTTCTTT
TRBD2,TRBJ2-1,TRBV7-2,many,CASSLSFGGFSYNEQFF,TGTGCCAGCAGCTTAAGCTTCGGGGGGTTCTCCTACAATGAGCAGTTCTTC
TRBD1,TRBJ1-4,TRBV9,-,CASSPRTGWNEKLFF,TGTGCCAGCAGCCCTCGGACAGGGTGGAATGAAAAACTGTTTTTT
-,TRBJ2-7,TRBV7-9,-,CASSRTFEQYF,TGTGCCAGCAGTAGAACCTTCGAGCAGTACTTC
-,TRBJ1-1,TRBV6-5,-,CASSYGARGTEAFF,TGTGCCAGCAGTTACGGGGCCAGGGGCACTGAAGCTTTCTTT
-,TRBJ2-7,TRBV3-1,-,CASSQESREQYF,TGTGCCAGCAGCCAAGAGTCTCGCGAGCAGTACTTC
TRBD1,TRBJ1-1,TRBV6-2/TRBV6-3,-,CASRKTHAGGGEAFF,TGTGCCAGCAGAAAAACCCACGCAGGGGGCGGAGAAGCTTTCTTT
TRBD1,TRBJ1-4,TRBV5-5,many,CASRRQGGTRMANEKLFF,TGTGCCAGCAGGAGACAGGGAGGGACTAGGATGGCTAATGAAAAACTGTTTTTT
TRBD1,TRBJ1-3,TRBV4-1,few,CASSHDRGLGNTIYF,TGCGCCAGCAGCCACGACAGGGGGCTTGGAAACACCATATATTTT
TRBD2,TRBJ2-3,TRBV7-9,few,CASSISGGLHTQYF,TGTGCCAGCAGTATTAGCGGGGGTCTTCATACGCAGTATTTT
-,TRBJ1-1,TRBV20-1,few,CSANRQASEAFF,TGCAGTGCTAACCGACAGGCCTCTGAAGCTTTCTTT